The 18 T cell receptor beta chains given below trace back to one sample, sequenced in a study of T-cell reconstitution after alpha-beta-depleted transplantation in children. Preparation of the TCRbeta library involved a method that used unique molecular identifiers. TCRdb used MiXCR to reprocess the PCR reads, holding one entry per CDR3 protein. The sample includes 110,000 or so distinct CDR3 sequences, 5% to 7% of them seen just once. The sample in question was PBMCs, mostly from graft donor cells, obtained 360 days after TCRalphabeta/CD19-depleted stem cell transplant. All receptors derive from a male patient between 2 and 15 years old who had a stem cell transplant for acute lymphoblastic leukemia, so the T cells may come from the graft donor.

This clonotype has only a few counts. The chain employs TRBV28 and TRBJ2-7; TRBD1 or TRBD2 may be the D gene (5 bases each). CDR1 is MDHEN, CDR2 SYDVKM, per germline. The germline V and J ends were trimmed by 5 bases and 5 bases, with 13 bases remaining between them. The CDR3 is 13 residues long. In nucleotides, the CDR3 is TGTGCCAGCAGTCTCCGGGGCGAGGACGAGCAGTACTTC. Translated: CASSLRGEDEQYF.

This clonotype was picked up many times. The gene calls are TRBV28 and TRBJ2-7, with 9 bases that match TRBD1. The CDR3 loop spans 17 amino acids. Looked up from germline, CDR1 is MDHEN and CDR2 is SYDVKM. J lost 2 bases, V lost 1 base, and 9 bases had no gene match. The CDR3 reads CASSLSGQGLITYEQYF. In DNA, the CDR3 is TGTGCCAGCAGTTTATCCGGACAGGGGCTTATTACCTACGAGCAGTACTTC.

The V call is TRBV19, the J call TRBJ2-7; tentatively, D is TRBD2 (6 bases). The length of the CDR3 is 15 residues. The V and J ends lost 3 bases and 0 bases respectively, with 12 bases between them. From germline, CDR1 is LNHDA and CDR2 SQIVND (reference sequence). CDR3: CASSIGRGFSYEQYF. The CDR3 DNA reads TGTGCCAGTAGTATCGGGCGGGGCTTCTCCTACGAGCAGTACTTC.

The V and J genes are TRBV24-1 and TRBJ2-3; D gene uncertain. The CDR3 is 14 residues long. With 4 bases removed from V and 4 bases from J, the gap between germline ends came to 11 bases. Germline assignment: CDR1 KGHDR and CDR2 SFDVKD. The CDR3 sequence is CATSDLSRADTQYF. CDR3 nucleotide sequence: TGTGCCACCAGTGACCTGAGCCGAGCAGATACGCAGTATTTT.

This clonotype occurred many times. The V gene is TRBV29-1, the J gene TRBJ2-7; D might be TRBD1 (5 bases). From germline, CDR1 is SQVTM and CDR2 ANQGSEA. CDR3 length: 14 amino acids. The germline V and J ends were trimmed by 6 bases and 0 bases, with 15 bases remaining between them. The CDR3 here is CSVGLGAFSYEQYF. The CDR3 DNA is TGCAGCGTGGGCCTAGGGGCCTTCTCCTACGAGCAGTACTTC.

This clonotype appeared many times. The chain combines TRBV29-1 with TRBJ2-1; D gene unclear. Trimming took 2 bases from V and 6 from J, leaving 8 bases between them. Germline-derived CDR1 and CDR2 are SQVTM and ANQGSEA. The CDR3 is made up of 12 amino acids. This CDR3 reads CSVEWVFNEQFF. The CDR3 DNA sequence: TGCAGCGTTGAATGGGTCTTCAATGAGCAGTTCTTC.

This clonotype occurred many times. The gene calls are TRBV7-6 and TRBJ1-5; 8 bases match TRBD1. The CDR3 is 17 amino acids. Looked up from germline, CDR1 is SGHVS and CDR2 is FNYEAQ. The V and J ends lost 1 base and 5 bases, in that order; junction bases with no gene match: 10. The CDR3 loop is CASSLDLSGGVDQPQHF. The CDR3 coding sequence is TGTGCCAGCAGCTTAGACTTATCAGGGGGCGTCGATCAGCCCCAGCATTTT. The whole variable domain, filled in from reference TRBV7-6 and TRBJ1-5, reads GAGVSQSPRYKVTKRGQDVALRCDPISGHVSLYWYRQALGQGPEFLTYFNYEAQQDKSGLPNDRFSAERPEGSISTLTIQRTEQRDSAMYRCASSLDLSGGVDQPQHFGDGTRLSIL.

The CDR3 nucleotides are TGTGCCAGTAGTACAGGACAGCCGTACCAAGAGACCCAGTACTTC. Encoded protein: CASSTGQPYQETQYF. V and J are TRBV19 and TRBJ2-5; D perhaps matches TRBD1 (6 bases). The germline V gene has CDR1 LNHDA and CDR2 SQIVND (reference sequence). The CDR3 is made up of 15 amino acids. With 4 bases removed from V and 0 bases from J, the gap between germline ends came to 12 bases. The full variable domain, completed using reference TRBV19 and TRBJ2-5, is DGGITQSPKYLFRKEGQNVTLSCEQNLNHDAMYWYRQDPGQGLRLIYYSQIVNDFQKGDIAEGYSVSREKKESFPLTVTSAQKNPTAFYLCASSTGQPYQETQYFGPGTRLLVL.

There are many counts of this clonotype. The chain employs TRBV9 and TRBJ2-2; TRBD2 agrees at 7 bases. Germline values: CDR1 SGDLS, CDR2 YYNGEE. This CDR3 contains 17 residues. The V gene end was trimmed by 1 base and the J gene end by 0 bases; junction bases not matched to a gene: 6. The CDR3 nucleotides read TGTGCCAGCAGCGTACCATCGACTAGCTCGAACACCGGGGAGCTGTTTTTT. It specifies CASSVPSTSSNTGELFF.

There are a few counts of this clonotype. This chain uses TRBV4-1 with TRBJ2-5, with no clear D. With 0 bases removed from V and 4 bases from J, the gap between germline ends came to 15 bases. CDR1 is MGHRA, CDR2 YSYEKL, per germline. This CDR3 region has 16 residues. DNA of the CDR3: TGCGCCAGCAGCCAAGATCACTTTTTAAGGGCAGAGACCCAGTACTTC. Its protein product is CASSQDHFLRAETQYF.

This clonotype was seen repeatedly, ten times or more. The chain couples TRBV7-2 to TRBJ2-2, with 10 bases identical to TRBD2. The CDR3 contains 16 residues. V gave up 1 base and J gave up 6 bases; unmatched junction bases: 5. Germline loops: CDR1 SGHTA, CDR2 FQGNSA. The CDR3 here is CASSLVKAGGPGELFF. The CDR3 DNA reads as TGTGCCAGCAGCTTAGTTAAAGCGGGGGGGCCCGGGGAGCTGTTTTTT.

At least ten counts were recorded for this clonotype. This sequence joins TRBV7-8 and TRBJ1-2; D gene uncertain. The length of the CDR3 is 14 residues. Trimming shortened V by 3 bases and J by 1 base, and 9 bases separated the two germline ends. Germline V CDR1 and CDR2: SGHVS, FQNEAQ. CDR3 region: CASSFGFFNYGYTF. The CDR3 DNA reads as TGTGCCAGCAGCTTCGGATTTTTTAACTATGGCTACACCTTC.

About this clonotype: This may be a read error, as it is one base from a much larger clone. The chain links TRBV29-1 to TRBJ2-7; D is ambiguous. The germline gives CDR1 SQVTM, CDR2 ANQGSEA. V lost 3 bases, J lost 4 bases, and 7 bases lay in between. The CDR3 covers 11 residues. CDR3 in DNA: TGCAGCGTTGAGCACTGGTACGAGCAGTACTTC. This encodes CSVEHWYEQYF.

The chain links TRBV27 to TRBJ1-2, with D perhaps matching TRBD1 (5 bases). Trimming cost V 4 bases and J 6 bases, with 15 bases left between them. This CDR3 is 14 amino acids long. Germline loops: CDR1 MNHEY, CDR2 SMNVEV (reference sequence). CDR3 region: CASSWNRLGNGYTF. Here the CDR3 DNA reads TGTGCCAGCAGTTGGAACAGGCTAGGGAATGGCTACACCTTC.

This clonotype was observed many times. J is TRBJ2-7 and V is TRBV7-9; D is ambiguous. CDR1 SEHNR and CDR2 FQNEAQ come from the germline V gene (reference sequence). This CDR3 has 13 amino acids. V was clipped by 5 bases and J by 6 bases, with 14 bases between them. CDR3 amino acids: CASSQTPRVEQYF. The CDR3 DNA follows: TGTGCCAGCAGCCAGACACCTCGAGTCGAGCAGTACTTC.

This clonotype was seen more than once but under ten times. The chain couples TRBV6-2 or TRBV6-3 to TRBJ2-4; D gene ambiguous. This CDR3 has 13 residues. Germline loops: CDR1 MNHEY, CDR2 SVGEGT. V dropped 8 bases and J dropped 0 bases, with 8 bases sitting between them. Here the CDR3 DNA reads TGTGCCAGCTCCCAGAGAGCCAAAAACATTCAGTACTTC. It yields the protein CASSQRAKNIQYF.

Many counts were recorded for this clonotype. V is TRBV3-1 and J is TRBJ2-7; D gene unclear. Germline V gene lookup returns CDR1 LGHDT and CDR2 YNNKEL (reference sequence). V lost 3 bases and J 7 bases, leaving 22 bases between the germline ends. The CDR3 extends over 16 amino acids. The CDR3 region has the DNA TGTGCCAGCAGCCAGAGCCTAGTGGTCCTCGTATCGGAGCAGTACTTC. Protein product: CASSQSLVVLVSEQYF.

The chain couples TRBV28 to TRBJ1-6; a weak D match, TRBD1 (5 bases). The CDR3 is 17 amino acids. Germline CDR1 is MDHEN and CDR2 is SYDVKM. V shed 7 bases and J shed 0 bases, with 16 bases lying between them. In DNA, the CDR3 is TGTGCCAGCACCTTCGGGACGGCTAGCTCCTATAATTCACCCCTCCACTTT. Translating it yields CASTFGTASSYNSPLHF.